A single sample is the source of the 12 T cell receptor beta chains below, sequenced in a study of cytomegalovirus exposure and HLA in healthy donors. Amplification used 60 Vbeta primers and 13 Jbeta primers. The data were produced by immunoSEQ multiplex PCR, yet TCRdb's version contains in-frame clones alone and is incomplete. Reported are 85,000 to 110,000 clones; the ten largest clones contain about 3%. What was sequenced was PBMCs. These receptor sequences come from a man aged 35 to 55 in good health and CMV-seronegative.

The J gene is TRBJ1-5, the V gene TRBV19; the D gene is possibly TRBD1 (6 bases). This CDR3 contains 16 residues. Trimming stripped 2 bases from V and 2 bases from J, with 13 bases between. Germline V lookup: CDR1 LNHDA, CDR2 SQIVND (reference sequence). The CDR3, as DNA: TGTGCCAGTAGTATACGCCCAGGGGTTGGCAATCAGCCCCAGCATTTT. Protein sequence: CASSIRPGVGNQPQHF.

The chain recombines TRBV2 with TRBJ2-3, with TRBD2 as a possible D gene (7 bases). From germline, CDR1 is SNHLY and CDR2 FYNNEI. This CDR3 has 17 amino acids. With 2 bases removed from V and 4 bases from J, the gap between germline ends came to 19 bases. The DNA of the CDR3 is TGTGCCAGCAGTGAAATGGGAGGGGGGACTGGGGCAGATACGCAGTATTTT. Amino acid sequence: CASSEMGGGTGADTQYF.

J is TRBJ1-4 and V is TRBV6-6; TRBD1 is a possible D gene (6 bases). This CDR3 spans 15 amino acids. The V end lost 6 bases, the J end lost 0 bases, and 11 bases lay between the germline ends. The germline gives CDR1 MNHNY, CDR2 SVGAGI (reference sequence). DNA for the CDR3: TGTGCCAGCAGCCACGACAGGCCAACTAATGAAAAACTGTTTTTT. This gives the protein CASSHDRPTNEKLFF.

The chain uses TRBV28 and TRBJ1-2, with D unclear. The CDR3 consists of 13 residues. Trimming took off 2 bases at V and 8 bases at J, with 12 bases between the two ends. Germline CDR1 MDHEN, CDR2 SYDVKM. CDR3 amino acids: CASSLTPVPGYTF. For the CDR3, the DNA is TGTGCCAGCAGTTTAACGCCGGTTCCAGGCTACACCTTC.

The chain employs TRBV29-1 and TRBJ2-7; weak D call: TRBD1 (6 bases). V was clipped by 6 bases and J by 2 bases, with 11 bases between them. The CDR3 length is 12 residues. Germline values: CDR1 SQVTM, CDR2 ANQGSEA. The CDR3 reads CSVATGAYEQYF. Written as DNA, the CDR3 is TGCAGCGTCGCGACAGGAGCCTACGAGCAGTACTTC.

CDR3 protein: CASRRGGRDTEAFF. For the CDR3, the DNA is TGTGCCAGCCGCCGCGGGGGTCGGGACACTGAAGCTTTCTTT. The gene calls are TRBV5-4 and TRBJ1-1; TRBD1 might be the D (5 bases). Trimming pared 7 bases from V and 3 bases from J, leaving 16 bases between. In germline, CDR1 is SGHNT, CDR2 YYREEE (reference sequence). This CDR3 is built from 14 residues.

The chain uses TRBV9 and TRBJ1-1; 9 nucleotides align to TRBD1. CDR1 and CDR2 from the germline V gene are SGDLS and YYNGEE. The CDR3 is 17 residues long. V dropped 0 bases and J dropped 2; count of bases not matched to a gene: 8. CDR3 sequence (DNA): TGTGCCAGCAGCGTAGGGGGACAGGGAGGCCTAAACACTGAAGCTTTCTTT. Amino acid sequence: CASSVGGQGGLNTEAFF.

The rearrangement links TRBV29-1 to TRBJ2-5; maybe TRBD2 (6 bases). The J call may be faulty, since TRBJ2-7 better matches the DNA end. This CDR3 contains 12 residues. Germline CDR1 reads SQVTM; CDR2 reads ANQGSEA. The DNA of the CDR3 is TGCAGCGTTGAGTGGGGGGAGTACGAGCAGTACTTC. Amino acids: CSVEWGEYEQYF.

The V gene is TRBV27, the J gene TRBJ2-1, with 9 bases aligning to TRBD2. The CDR3 runs to 17 residues. V shed 5 bases, J shed 0 bases, and the junction held 8 bases outside the gene matches. Germline loops: CDR1 MNHEY, CDR2 SMNVEV (reference sequence). CDR3 sequence: CASSRLAGASSYNEQFF. Written as DNA, the CDR3 is TGTGCCAGCAGTCGCTTAGCGGGAGCCAGCTCCTACAATGAGCAGTTCTTC.

The rearrangement links TRBV6-5 to TRBJ1-3; a weak D match, TRBD1 (6 bases). The CDR3 runs to 14 residues. Germline CDR1 MNHEY, CDR2 SVGAGI. Trimming stripped 2 bases from V and 2 bases from J, with 7 bases between. Here the CDR3 DNA reads TGTGCCAGCAGTTACCGGGACACTGGAAACACCATATATTTT. Translation gives CASSYRDTGNTIYF.

Remarks on this clone: This sample also contains other DNA sequences that code for the same CDR3. The genes are TRBV27 and TRBJ2-7, with D possibly matching TRBD1 (5 bases). The V end lost 3 bases, the J end lost 6 bases, and 12 bases lay between the germline ends. The CDR3 contains 13 residues. The germline V gene has CDR1 MNHEY and CDR2 SMNVEV (reference sequence). The CDR3, as DNA: TGTGCCAGCAGTTTGGGCAGGGTTGCCGAGCAGTACTTC. Its translation is CASSLGRVAEQYF.

The V call is TRBV19, the J call TRBJ1-2; the D gene is possibly TRBD1 (6 bases). Per germline, CDR1 LNHDA and CDR2 SQIVND (reference sequence). Trimming cost V 6 bases and J 4 bases, with 18 bases left between them. The CDR3 runs 15 residues. CDR3 region: CASSPERTGRYGYTF. The CDR3 DNA is TGTGCCAGTAGCCCGGAAAGAACAGGGCGCTATGGCTACACCTTC.